This T cell receptor beta chain was obtained from a study of OX40 agonist ivuxolimab in advanced cancers. Background for the entire study: Ivuxolimab, which targeted the costimulatory receptor OX40 (CD134), was an agonistic, fully human IgG2 monoclonal antibody. Prior anti-PD-1, anti-PD-L1 or anti-CTLA-4 therapy was permitted, and about two fifths of dose-escalation patients had received checkpoint inhibitors. Intravenous ivuxolimab was administered to patients every 2 weeks at six dose levels: 0.01, 0.1, 0.3, 1.5, 3 and 10 mg/kg. The paper covers the monotherapy dose-escalation part of the phase I ivuxolimab trial, which included N ≈ 50 patients. Partial responses occurred in three dose-escalation patients: two with cutaneous melanoma and one with hepatocellular carcinoma. In the dose-escalation cohort, 82.7% of patients were male, and the mean age was around 60 years, with a range of about 23 to 80. The point of sequencing TCRbeta in the periphery was to test whether ivuxolimab changed TCR sequence diversity and drove clonal T-cell expansion. Of the roughly 52 dose-escalation patients, hepatocellular carcinoma was present in approximately 20, melanoma in around 15, renal cell carcinoma in 9 and head and neck cancer in 9.

For sequencing of the TCRbeta CDR3 region, genomic DNA was extracted from the sorted cells. The immunoSEQ Assay was used for sequencing of TCRbeta CDR3 regions. Entries here come from immuneACCESS through TCRdb and include only in-frame sequences with V and J called. Some clones fail to appear in such tables; in the studies checked, an unresolved V gene covers under half of the shortfall, and the cause of the remainder is unknown. The sample profile shows about 77,000 clones; about nine tenths of them were found once. The ten most abundant clones make up 5.5% to 8% of the sample. The trial excluded patients who had a history of autoimmune disease or who were on systemic immunosuppression. Peripheral blood for TCR sequencing was drawn from every dose cohort at baseline, at cycle 4 day 1 and at cycle 7 day 1. Samples came from an open-label, multicenter, first-in-human phase I dose-escalation trial of ivuxolimab. The trial enrolled adults with locally advanced or metastatic head and neck squamous cell, hepatocellular, melanoma or renal cell carcinoma. Before TCR sequencing, CD4+ and CD8+ T cells were separately sorted from peripheral blood.

The full study reports these points: In the 0.1-3.0 mg/kg groups, partial responders had among the lowest normalized peripheral clonal expansion, particularly in CD8+ T cells. After ivuxolimab, more expanded clones were found on average in CD8+ T cells than in CD4+ T cells. Low levels of normalized T-cell clonal expansion were also seen in some patients who did not respond. At doses of 0.1 to 3.0 mg/kg, clonal expansion of both CD4+ and CD8+ blood T cells was observed from baseline to week 6. Which antigens the clonally expanded peripheral T cells were specific for was not determined.

As to this clone: Its antigen remains unidentified. Base qualities were left out, and no much larger clone turns up one base away.

Its CDR3 holds 14 amino acids, cysteine through phenylalanine. CDR3 DNA is the only sequence kept; it has 42 bases, read in frame from the first base. The input for sequencing was CD4+ or CD8+ T cells sorted from blood, taken in a trial of the OX40 agonist ivuxolimab. The chain links TRBV21-1 with TRBJ1-2. TRBV21-1 is listed as a pseudogene. The clonotype originates from an adult with an advanced solid tumor such as melanoma, head and neck, liver or kidney cancer. The CDR3 corresponds to CASSVSRVGRGYTF. At the DNA level, the sequence is TGTGCCAGCAGCGTGTCCCGGGTGGGTCGGGGCTACACCTTC.